Below, 18 T cell receptor beta chains from the same sample are listed, as sequenced in a study of coeliac disease. Findings and caveats of the study: Active celiac intraepithelial and lamina propria samples had lower TRB and TRG clonality than control samples.

Sequencing was performed with immunoSEQ multiplex PCR; in TCRdb, only in-frame clones are kept and a portion is missing. The sample contains 4,200 or so clones, approximately 63% of which appear only once. These receptors have no identified antigens. The sample comprised intraepithelial lymphocytes from the gut. The receptor source for this set is a man in his sixties or seventies with active celiac disease.

In its sample, this clone was seen once. The V and J genes are TRBV27 and TRBJ2-2; 10 bases line up with TRBD2. Looked up from germline, CDR1 is MNHEY and CDR2 is SMNVEV (reference sequence). V lost 3 bases and J lost 5; bases outside the gene matches: 9. The CDR3 is made up of 17 amino acids. Here the CDR3 reads CASSFSSGGARTGELFF. The DNA of the CDR3 is TGTGCCAGCAGTTTCTCCAGCGGGGGGGCACGGACCGGGGAGCTGTTTTTT.

V is TRBV28 and J is TRBJ1-5, with D unresolved. This CDR3 has 12 residues. Germline CDR1 is MDHEN and CDR2 is SYDVKM. V was pared by 6 bases and J by 4 bases, with 7 bases between. The CDR3 is CASRSPNQPQHF. The CDR3 DNA is TGTGCCAGCAGATCCCCAAATCAGCCCCAGCATTTT.

The gene calls are TRBV7-9 and TRBJ1-6; perhaps TRBD1 as D (5 bases). V was trimmed by 5 bases and J by 8 bases, leaving 7 bases between them. The CDR3 is 12 residues long. The germline V gene encodes CDR1 SEHNR and CDR2 FQNEAQ (reference sequence). The CDR3 bases are TGTGCCAGCAGCCGGGGGGATTCACCCCTCCACTTT. Translating gives CASSRGDSPLHF.

As for this clone: Being one base from a much bigger clone, this may be a read error. The same CDR3 can be traced to other DNA sequences in this sample. V is TRBV9 and J is TRBJ1-1, with a tentative D call TRBD1 (5 bases). CDR3 length: 11 residues. Germline V CDR1 and CDR2: SGDLS, YYNGEE. CDR3 nucleotide sequence: TGTGCCAGCAGCTCGCAGGGCGAAGCCTTCTTT. It encodes CASSSQGEAFF.

The chain joins TRBV4-3 to TRBJ1-1; 7 bases are a match to TRBD1. Germline-derived CDR1 and CDR2 are LGHNA and YSLEER. This CDR3 region has 15 residues. V trimming: 0 bases; J trimming: 1 base; junction bases outside the gene matches: 2. The CDR3 protein is CASSQDDRANTEAFF. In nucleotides, the CDR3 is TGCGCCAGCAGCCAAGATGACAGGGCGAACACTGAAGCTTTCTTT.

The chain couples TRBV4-1 to TRBJ1-1; 10 bases fit TRBD1. Germline assignment: CDR1 MGHRA and CDR2 YSYEKL. This CDR3 spans 16 amino acids. Trimming took 2 bases from V and 0 from J; bases not matched to a gene: 3. DNA of the CDR3: TGCGCCAGCAGCCAATTGGGACAGGGGTTGAACACTGAAGCTTTCTTT. As protein: CASSQLGQGLNTEAFF.

The chain has TRBV5-1 and TRBJ2-5; 7 bases align to TRBD2. This CDR3 is built from 16 residues. Germline V lookup: CDR1 SGHRS, CDR2 YFSETQ. V lost 4 bases and J lost 9; bases outside the gene matches: 18. This CDR3 reads CASSENPIGLGNSQYF. CDR3 DNA: TGCGCCAGCAGCGAAAATCCCATTGGACTAGGTAACTCCCAGTACTTC. Full variable domain (missing parts from reference TRBV5-1 and TRBJ2-5): KAGVTQTPRYLIKTRGQQVTLSCSPISGHRSVSWYQQTPGQGLQFLFEYFSETQRNKGNFPGRFSGRQFSNSRSEMNVSTLELGDSALYLCASSENPIGLGNSQYFGPGTRLLVL.

The chain is built from TRBV2 and TRBJ2-2; 7 bases are a match to TRBD1. This CDR3 is 13 amino acids long. Germline V gene sequence: CDR1 SNHLY, CDR2 FYNNEI. V lost 8 bases, J lost 7 bases, and 7 bases stayed unmatched. CDR3 protein: CASFDRAGGELFF. The CDR3 DNA reads TGTGCCAGCTTTGACAGGGCCGGCGGGGAGCTGTTTTTT.

The chain has TRBV6-1 and TRBJ1-5; D is unclear. The CDR3 has 14 residues. Germline V gives CDR1 MNHNS, CDR2 SASEGT. V lost 3 bases and J 4 bases, leaving 10 bases between the germline ends. CDR3 nucleotide sequence: TGTGCCAGCAGTGACGAGTCCCAAAATCAGCCCCAGCATTTT. This gives the protein CASSDESQNQPQHF.

J is TRBJ1-1 and V is TRBV11-1; no reliable D call. V was pared by 5 bases and J by 1 base, with 11 bases between. The CDR3 runs to 14 residues. The germline CDR1 and CDR2 sequences are SGHAT and FQDESV (reference sequence). The CDR3 sequence: CASSTNQANTEAFF. As DNA, the CDR3 is TGTGCCAGCAGCACCAATCAAGCGAACACTGAAGCTTTCTTT.

The rearrangement uses TRBV7-2 and TRBJ1-1; D remains unclear. Germline V gene data show CDR1 as SGHTA and CDR2 as FQGNSA. Trimming stripped 2 bases from V and 5 bases from J, with 12 bases between. The CDR3 has 14 amino acids. Here the CDR3 reads CASSLTRGWTEAFF. In DNA form, the CDR3 reads TGTGCCAGCAGCTTAACCCGGGGTTGGACTGAAGCTTTCTTT.

J is TRBJ2-1 and V is TRBV27, with 13 bases identical to TRBD2. In germline, CDR1 is MNHEY, CDR2 SMNVEV (reference sequence). The CDR3 totals 17 residues. The V and J ends lost 5 bases and 0 bases, in that order; junction bases with no gene match: 4. CDR3 DNA sequence: TGTGCCAGCAGTCCGCGACTAGCGGGAGGCTCCTACAATGAGCAGTTCTTC. As protein: CASSPRLAGGSYNEQFF.

This clone was counted a few times. The chain uses TRBV2 and TRBJ2-2; the match to TRBD2 covers 7 bases. V gave up 7 bases and J gave up 6 bases; unmatched junction bases: 8. The V gene's germline CDR1 is SNHLY and CDR2 FYNNEI. The length of the CDR3 is 14 residues. For the CDR3, the DNA is TGTGCCAGCACTAGAACTAGCGAGGCCGGGGAGCTGTTTTTT. Translated: CASTRTSEAGELFF.

This CDR3 reads CASSYRGAGQPQHF. CDR3 bases: TGTGCCAGCAGTTATCGGGGGGCCGGTCAGCCCCAGCATTTT. The chain is built from TRBV27 and TRBJ1-5, with D possibly TRBD1 on 6 matching bases. Germline V gene data show CDR1 as MNHEY and CDR2 as SMNVEV (reference sequence). V lost 4 bases to trimming and J lost 6 bases, with 13 bases between them. The CDR3 covers 14 residues.

The chain employs TRBV27 and TRBJ2-1; 9 bases match TRBD2. Trimming removed 3 bases from V and 3 bases from J; junction bases left unmatched: 6. The germline V gene has CDR1 MNHEY and CDR2 SMNVEV (reference sequence). The CDR3 is 16 amino acids. The CDR3 protein is CASSLIAGEYYNEQFF. The CDR3 DNA is TGTGCCAGCAGTTTGATAGCGGGAGAGTACTACAATGAGCAGTTCTTC.

CDR3 sequence reads: CASSSLREVSSYNSPLHF. In nucleotides, the CDR3 is TGTGCCAGCAGCTCCCTCCGAGAGGTTAGCTCCTATAATTCACCCCTCCACTTT. The chain combines TRBV7-2 with TRBJ1-6; D is unclear. The CDR3 runs 18 residues. Germline V gene sequence: CDR1 SGHTA, CDR2 FQGNSA. Trimming removed 4 bases from V and 0 bases from J, with 16 bases in between. Full variable domain (outside the CDR3, taken from reference TRBV7-2 and TRBJ1-6): GAGVSQSPSNKVTEKGKDVELRCDPISGHTALYWYRQSLGQGLEFLIYFQGNSAPDKSGLPSDRFSAERTGGSVSTLTIQRTQQEDSAVYLCASSSLREVSSYNSPLHFGNGTRLTVT.

V usage is TRBV5-1 and J usage is TRBJ2-3; 7 bases align to TRBD2. V lost 0 bases and J lost 6; bases outside the gene matches: 4. CDR1 SGHRS and CDR2 YFSETQ come from the germline V gene. This CDR3 contains 14 residues. The CDR3 coding sequence is TGCGCCAGCAGCTTGGGCGCGGGAGCGGATACGCAGTATTTT. Amino acid sequence: CASSLGAGADTQYF.

The CDR3 spells CAWSVTSGGADTQYF. In DNA, the CDR3 is TGTGCCTGGAGTGTTACTAGCGGGGGGGCAGATACGCAGTATTTT. This rearrangement joins TRBV30 to TRBJ2-3; TRBD2 matches at 13 bases. V lost 0 bases to trimming and J lost 4 bases; unmatched junction nucleotides: 1. The germline V gene encodes CDR1 GTSNPN and CDR2 SVGIG (reference sequence). The CDR3 extends over 15 amino acids.